This T cell receptor beta chain was recovered during a study of T-cell memory formation after mild COVID-19. Whole-study results and caveats: Clonal second-wave expansions that peaked on day 37 had unconfirmed SARS-CoV-2 specificity. Day 15 to 85 contracting clones showed balanced CD4/CD8; day 15 to 37 expanders favored CD4+. There were some responding clones in pre-infection memory, which suggested that cross-reactive memory had joined.

TCRdb used MiXCR to reprocess the 5' RACE reads, holding one entry per CDR3 protein. The sample has hundreds of thousands of distinct CDR3 sequences, about 20% seen once. CDR3 length: 13 residues. In the case of this clonotype: No antigen is known for it.

V usage is TRBV21-1 and J usage is TRBJ2-7; the table assigns TRBD1, which was not confirmed against the DNA. TRBV21-1 is listed as a pseudogene. The TCR was taken from an adult woman who had mild COVID-19 (a few samples of this study predate the infection). Cell type and time point are not known. Sequencing input: PBMCs or a T cell subset sorted from them (not recorded which). Here the CDR3 DNA reads TGTGCCAGCACCTACGACAGGGGAAACGAGCAGTACTTC. Amino acid sequence: CASTYDRGNEQYF.